The 9 T cell receptor beta chains given below trace back to one sample, sequenced in a study of cytomegalovirus exposure and HLA in healthy donors. The PCR had 60 Vbeta and 13 Jbeta primers. Profiled with immunoSEQ multiplex PCR; TCRdb holds only in-frame clones, not every one. The data contain some 150,000 clones, about three fifths of them singletons. Material: PBMCs. The receptors come from a woman between 55 and 75 years old in good health and CMV-seropositive.

This sequence joins TRBV7-2 and TRBJ1-1; no clear D. The germline V gene has CDR1 SGHTA and CDR2 FQGNSA. The CDR3 totals 16 residues. V was trimmed by 0 bases and J by 0 bases, leaving 11 bases between them. CDR3 in amino acids: CASSLASGSMNTEAFF. The CDR3 coding sequence is TGTGCCAGCAGCTTAGCCTCCGGGTCCATGAACACTGAAGCTTTCTTT.

DNA of the CDR3: TGTGCCAGCAGTCGCCACTCTAGCGGCTACGAGCAGTACTTC. This translates into CASSRHSSGYEQYF. This sequence joins TRBV28 and TRBJ2-7; TRBD2 matches 7 bases. CDR1 and CDR2 from the germline V gene are MDHEN and SYDVKM. The CDR3 is 14 residues long. V lost 5 bases to trimming and J lost 3 bases; unmatched junction nucleotides: 7.

A note on this clone: The junction departs from germline at one end; a sequencing error may be responsible. The J gene is TRBJ2-2, the V gene TRBV4-3; the D gene is possibly TRBD2 (5 bases). This CDR3 is 12 amino acids long. From germline, CDR1 is LGHNA and CDR2 YSLEER. CDR3 bases: TGCGCCAGCAGCCAAGACACCGGGGAGCTATTTTTT. This gives the protein CASSQDTGELFF.

This clone has just one count. The rearrangement joins TRBV9 to TRBJ2-7; 7 bases fit TRBD1. The CDR3 length is 14 residues. The V gene's germline CDR1 is SGDLS and CDR2 YYNGEE. J was trimmed by 0 bases and V by 4 bases; bases with no gene match: 4. The CDR3 DNA reads as TGTGCCAGCAGCCAGACAGGGTTCTCCTACGAGCAGTACTTC. It is translated as CASSQTGFSYEQYF.

This clone was counted only a few times. The J gene is TRBJ1-1, the V gene TRBV19; TRBD1 matches 8 bases. The CDR3 runs 13 residues. Germline assignment: CDR1 LNHDA and CDR2 SQIVND (reference sequence). V lost 8 bases, J lost 2 bases, and 4 bases stayed unmatched. The CDR3 DNA reads as TGTGCCAGTGGGGCAGGGGGCAACACTGAAGCTTTCTTT. Amino acids: CASGAGGNTEAFF.

V is TRBV20-1 and J is TRBJ2-7; D not certain. V lost 3 bases, J lost 4 bases, and 4 bases lay in between. This CDR3 region has 10 residues. CDR1 DFQATT and CDR2 SNEGSKA come from the germline V gene (reference sequence). The CDR3 spells CSASVYEQYF. The CDR3 DNA reads as TGCAGTGCTAGCGTATACGAGCAGTACTTC.

The chain joins TRBV19 to TRBJ2-2; 11 positions match TRBD1. There are 14 residues in the CDR3. Germline loops: CDR1 LNHDA, CDR2 SQIVND (reference sequence). Germline trimming cut 6 bases from V and 3 bases from J; bases unmatched to any gene: 0. CDR3 DNA: TGTGCCAGTAGGGGACAGGGGGACACCGGGGAGCTGTTTTTT. Amino acids: CASRGQGDTGELFF. Full variable domain (outside the CDR3, taken from reference TRBV19 and TRBJ2-2): DGGITQSPKYLFRKEGQNVTLSCEQNLNHDAMYWYRQDPGQGLRLIYYSQIVNDFQKGDIAEGYSVSREKKESFPLTVTSAQKNPTAFYLCASRGQGDTGELFFGEGSRLTVL.

The chain uses TRBV5-1 and TRBJ2-7, with 10 bases fitting TRBD1. V shed 1 base, J shed 6 bases, and the junction held 10 bases outside the gene matches. The germline V gene encodes CDR1 SGHRS and CDR2 YFSETQ. The CDR3 extends over 16 amino acids. The chain's CDR3 is CASSLRDRGGGLEQYF. The CDR3, as DNA: TGCGCCAGCAGCTTGAGGGACAGGGGCGGGGGTCTCGAGCAGTACTTC.

This clone was recorded a few times. This chain joins TRBV4-1 and TRBJ2-3; D might be TRBD2 (7 bases). The CDR3 has 16 residues. Deletions cut 3 bases from V and 5 bases from J, with 18 bases between. Germline CDR1 and CDR2: MGHRA and YSYEKL. The CDR3 DNA sequence: TGCGCCAGCAGCCACCCGCCGGGGGGAGGGGGAGATACGCAGTATTTT. The encoded protein is CASSHPPGGGGDTQYF.